This T cell receptor (beta chain) was found in a study of blood T cell repertoires in COVID-19. Study in general: Both acute and convalescent COVID-19 samples were obtained from the United States, Italy and Spain. T cells, B-cell-depleted T cells, or PBMCs supplied cDNA or gDNA.

V trimming: 2 bases; J trimming: 6 bases; junction bases outside the gene matches: 6. This CDR3 is 16 amino acids long. CDR1 SEHNR and CDR2 FQNEAQ come from the germline V gene (reference sequence). Ages ranged from about 18 to 89 years, with residence in 24 US areas. Assay: immunoSEQ multiplex PCR; the TCRdb copy retains only in-frame clones and omits some. The sample carries some 150,000 clones, about 79% recorded once. The TCR comes from a man aged 50 to 60 who had recovered from COVID-19. The J gene is TRBJ2-3, the V gene TRBV7-9; 12 bases are a match to TRBD2. Sequencing was carried out using PBMCs or T cells enriched from blood (not recorded which). The CDR3 DNA sequence: TGTGCCAGCAGCTTAAAGGCTAGCGGGGGGGCTGATACGCAGTATTTT. Translation: CASSLKASGGADTQYF.